These 10 T cell receptor beta chains came from one sample sequenced in a study of T cell responses to AZD1222 COVID-19 vaccine (dated by TCRdb to about 2021). This sample's time point label indicates: baseline before first vaccination. The library was built by means of the immunoSEQ multiplex PCR assay. The table was pulled from immuneACCESS by TCRdb, which kept in-frame rearrangements only. Such tables lose some clones; where checked, under half of the loss comes from unresolved V genes, and the rest has no known cause. The table for this sample lists 140,000 to 150,000 clones; over 90% of them were counted only once. Together, the top ten hold around 5% of the sample. The specimen was peripheral blood, collected on day 0 of AZD1222 vaccination. The receptors here all came from an adult in good health.

The chain has TRBV5-4 and TRBJ2-3, with 7 bases that match TRBD1. Trimming at V came to 4 bases and at J to 0 bases, leaving 5 bases not matched to a gene. CDR3 size: 15 residues. CDR1 is SGHNT and CDR2 is YYREEE in the germline V gene (reference sequence). The CDR3 spells CASSRDRASTDTQYF. In nucleotides, the CDR3 is TGTGCCAGCAGCCGGGACAGAGCTAGCACAGATACGCAGTATTTT.

The chain combines TRBV5-6 with TRBJ2-7; D not certain. Trimming took 0 bases from V and 4 from J, leaving 8 bases between them. The CDR3 runs to 13 residues. Germline CDR1 and CDR2: SGHDT and YYEEEE. The chain's CDR3 is CASSLADGYEQYF. The CDR3 nucleotides read TGTGCCAGCAGCTTGGCGGACGGTTACGAGCAGTACTTC.

The genes are TRBV28 and TRBJ2-7, with TRBD1 as a possible D gene (6 bases). This CDR3 spans 17 amino acids. V lost 5 bases to trimming and J lost 4 bases, with 24 bases between them. The germline V gene has CDR1 MDHEN and CDR2 SYDVKM. This CDR3 reads CASSLASGTQSHYEQYF. The CDR3 DNA reads TGTGCCAGCAGTCTTGCCTCCGGGACACAGAGCCATTACGAGCAGTACTTC.

The rearrangement joins TRBV6-5 to TRBJ2-7; TRBD2 might be the D (5 bases). Germline V gene lookup returns CDR1 MNHEY and CDR2 SVGAGI. Trimming shortened V by 6 bases and J by 5 bases, and 11 bases separated the two germline ends. The CDR3 covers 12 residues. In DNA, the CDR3 is TGTGCCAGCAGCCGGGGATCCCACGAGCAGTACTTC. Protein sequence: CASSRGSHEQYF.

The chain employs TRBV29-1 and TRBJ2-4; no definite D call. The CDR3 has 15 amino acids. CDR1 and CDR2 (germline): SQVTM, ANQGSEA. The germline V and J ends were trimmed by 7 bases and 0 bases, with 16 bases remaining between them. CDR3 in amino acids: CSAFLPYQAKNIQYF. CDR3 bases: TGCAGCGCTTTCTTACCTTACCAAGCCAAAAACATTCAGTACTTC.

This rearrangement joins TRBV7-9 to TRBJ1-5; D is uncertain. The ends were cut back, 9 bases at V and 6 bases at J, with 15 bases in the middle. Germline V gene sequence: CDR1 SEHNR, CDR2 FQNEAQ (reference sequence). CDR3 length equals 13 residues. CDR3 in amino acids: CARPSREGQPQHF. The CDR3 coding sequence is TGTGCCAGGCCCAGTCGGGAGGGTCAGCCCCAGCATTTT.

J is TRBJ1-1 and V is TRBV15; 8 bases fit TRBD1. The V and J ends lost 0 bases and 4 bases, in that order; junction bases with no gene match: 4. This CDR3 region has 15 residues. CDR1 and CDR2 from the germline V gene are LNHNV and YYDKDF (reference sequence). CDR3 coding DNA: TGTGCCACCAGCAGAGATAGGACAGGGAGCACTGAAGCTTTCTTT. Its translation: CATSRDRTGSTEAFF.

Only one count was recorded for this clone. CDR3 in amino acids: CASSQLTSYHNEQFF. DNA for the CDR3: TGTGCCAGCAGCCAACTGACTAGTTACCACAATGAGCAGTTCTTC. The rearrangement uses TRBV7-8 and TRBJ2-1; tentatively, D is TRBD2 (6 bases). V was trimmed by 5 bases and J by 5 bases, leaving 16 bases between them. Looked up from germline, CDR1 is SGHVS and CDR2 is FQNEAQ. This CDR3 has 15 residues.

The chain uses TRBV5-1 and TRBJ1-1; D is perhaps TRBD1 (5 bases). This CDR3 is 14 amino acids long. The germline V and J ends were trimmed by 0 bases and 6 bases, with 12 bases remaining between them. Germline V CDR1 and CDR2: SGHRS, YFSETQ. CDR3 protein: CASSLAPRDSEAFF. The CDR3 DNA follows: TGCGCCAGCAGCTTGGCCCCCAGGGACTCTGAAGCTTTCTTT.

The CDR3 DNA sequence: TGTGCCAGTAGTATAGGCGGGGAGCTGTTTTTT. Translation: CASSIGGELFF. The chain recombines TRBV19 with TRBJ2-2; no definite D call. Trimming pared 1 base from V and 7 bases from J, leaving 1 base between. The germline V gene encodes CDR1 LNHDA and CDR2 SQIVND (reference sequence). The CDR3 is 11 residues long.